The source of this TCR beta chain is a study of T cells in Graves' hyperthyroidism and ophthalmopathy. Study at large: Peripheral blood sampling occurred at initial diagnosis, before any treatment.

Deletions cut 5 bases from V and 9 bases from J, with 8 bases between. The CDR3 is 11 amino acids. Findings and limits, study-wide: Clonotypes that were expanded in thyroid above 0.001 mostly appeared in blood too. Model predictions of ophthalmopathy came a median approximately 6.2 months before onset.

TCR beta CDR3 sequences were amplified from RNA transcripts. RT-PCR in the first round (using the HTBI primer set) targeted the TCR CDR3. TCRdb ran MiXCR on the multiplex PCR reads and lists one entry per CDR3 protein. The table shows approximately 640,000 distinct CDR3 sequences, with 15% to 20% occurring only once. This clonotype was detected ten times or more. Its target is not known. Patients were aged 18 to 65, had disease duration under 2 months, and had newly diagnosed hyperthyroidism. The sequence came from a woman in her thirties with Graves' hyperthyroidism. Material for sequencing was blood. V usage is TRBV12-3 or TRBV12-4 and J usage is TRBJ2-1; D ambiguous. The CDR3 DNA is TGTGCCAGCAGTATAGGTTTTGAGCAGTTCTTC. Its protein product is CASSIGFEQFF.